This TCR beta chain was obtained from a study of cytomegalovirus exposure and HLA in healthy donors. Whole-study findings and limits: A later analysis found TCR association rates differed by HLA locus, highest for DRB1 and lowest for HLA-C.

V lost 4 bases and J lost 1; bases outside the gene matches: 2. There are 13 residues in the CDR3. Germline V gene lookup returns CDR1 SGHRS and CDR2 YFSETQ. PCR amplification relied on 60 Vbeta primers (plus 13 Jbeta primers). TCRdb's table, derived via immunoSEQ multiplex PCR, lists solely in-frame clones and lacks some. This sample's table has around 45,000 clones. As concerns this clone: The target antigen is unknown.

The rearrangement uses TRBV5-1 and TRBJ2-7; 7 positions match TRBD1. What was sequenced was PBMCs. The sequence came from a male donor in good health and CMV-seronegative. For the CDR3, the DNA is TGCGCCAGCAGCCGGGACAGATCCTACGAGCAGTACTTC. Protein sequence: CASSRDRSYEQYF.